This T cell receptor beta chain was found in a study of long-term antiretroviral therapy in people with HIV. PBMC samples from each donor numbered at least one pre-ART and at least two post-ART. Each participant with HIV received care in the United States. CDR1 is SGHNT, CDR2 YENEEA, per germline. V shed 3 bases and J shed 4 bases, with 11 bases lying between them. This CDR3 has 14 amino acids. Regarding this clone: Its antigen is not known.

Survey-level immunoSEQ v3.0 assays were run. The protocol was immunoSEQ multiplex PCR, while the TCRdb copy is restricted to in-frame clones and leaves out a portion. This sample has some 19,000 clones, with around three quarters found just once. Notes on the study in general: Regardless of time point, clones expanded before ART dominated the repertoire. ART was followed by higher diversity that remained below transplant donor controls.

The chain recombines TRBV11-3 with TRBJ2-3, with D unclear. The material was unsorted PBMCs, obtained 2.2 years after starting antiretroviral therapy. The clonotype originates from a man aged 45-65 years with HIV. The CDR3 DNA sequence: TGTGCCAGCAGCTTGGCCCTGACCGCAGATACGCAGTATTTT. This gives the protein CASSLALTADTQYF.